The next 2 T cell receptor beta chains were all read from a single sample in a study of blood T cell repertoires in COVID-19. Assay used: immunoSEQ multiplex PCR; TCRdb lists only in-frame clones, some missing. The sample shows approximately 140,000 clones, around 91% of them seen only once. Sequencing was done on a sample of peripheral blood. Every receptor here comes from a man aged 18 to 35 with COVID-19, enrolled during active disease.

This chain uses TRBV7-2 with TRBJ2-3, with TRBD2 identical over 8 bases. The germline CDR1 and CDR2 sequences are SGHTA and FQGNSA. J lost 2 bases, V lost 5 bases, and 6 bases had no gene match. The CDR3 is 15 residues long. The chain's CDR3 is CASSRSGGSTDTQYF. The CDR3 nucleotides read TGTGCCAGCAGCCGGAGCGGGGGATCCACAGATACGCAGTATTTT. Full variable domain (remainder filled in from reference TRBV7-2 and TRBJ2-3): GAGVSQSPSNKVTEKGKDVELRCDPISGHTALYWYRQSLGQGLEFLIYFQGNSAPDKSGLPSDRFSAERTGGSVSTLTIQRTQQEDSAVYLCASSRSGGSTDTQYFGPGTRLTVL.

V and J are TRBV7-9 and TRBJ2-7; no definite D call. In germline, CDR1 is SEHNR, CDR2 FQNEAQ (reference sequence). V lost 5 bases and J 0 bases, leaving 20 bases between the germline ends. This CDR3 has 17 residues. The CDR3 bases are TGTGCCAGCAGCAAAGACCACTATACCTGGAGCTCCTACGAGCAGTACTTC. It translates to CASSKDHYTWSSYEQYF.